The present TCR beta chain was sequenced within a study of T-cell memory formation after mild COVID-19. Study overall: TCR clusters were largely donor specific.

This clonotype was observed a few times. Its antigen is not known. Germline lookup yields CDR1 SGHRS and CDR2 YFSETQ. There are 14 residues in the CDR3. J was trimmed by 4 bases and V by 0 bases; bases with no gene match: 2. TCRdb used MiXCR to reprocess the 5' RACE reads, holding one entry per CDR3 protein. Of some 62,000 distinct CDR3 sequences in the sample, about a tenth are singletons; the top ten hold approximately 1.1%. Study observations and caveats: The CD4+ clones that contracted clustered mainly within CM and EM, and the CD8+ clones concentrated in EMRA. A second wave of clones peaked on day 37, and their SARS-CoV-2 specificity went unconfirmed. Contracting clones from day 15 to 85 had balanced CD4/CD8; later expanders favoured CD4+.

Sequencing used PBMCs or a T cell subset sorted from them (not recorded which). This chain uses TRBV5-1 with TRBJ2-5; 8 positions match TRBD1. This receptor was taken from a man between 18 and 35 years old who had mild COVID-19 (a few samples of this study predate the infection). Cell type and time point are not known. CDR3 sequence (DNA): TGCGCCAGCAGCTTGGGGCAGGGGGCAGAGACCCAGTACTTC. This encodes CASSLGQGAETQYF. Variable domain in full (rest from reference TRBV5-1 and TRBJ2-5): KAGVTQTPRYLIKTRGQQVTLSCSPISGHRSVSWYQQTPGQGLQFLFEYFSETQRNKGNFPGRFSGRQFSNSRSEMNVSTLELGDSALYLCASSLGQGAETQYFGPGTRLLVL.